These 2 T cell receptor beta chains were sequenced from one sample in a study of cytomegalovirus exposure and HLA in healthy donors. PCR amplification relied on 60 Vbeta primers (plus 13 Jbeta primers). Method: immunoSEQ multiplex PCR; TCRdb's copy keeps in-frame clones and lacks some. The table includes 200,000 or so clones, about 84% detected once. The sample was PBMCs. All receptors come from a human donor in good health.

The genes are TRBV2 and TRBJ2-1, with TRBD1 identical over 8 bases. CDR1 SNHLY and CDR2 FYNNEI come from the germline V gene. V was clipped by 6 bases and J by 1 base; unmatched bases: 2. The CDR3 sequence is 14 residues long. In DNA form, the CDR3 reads TGTGCCAGCAGGAGGGACAGGTCCTACAATGAGCAGTTCTTC. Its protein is CASRRDRSYNEQFF.

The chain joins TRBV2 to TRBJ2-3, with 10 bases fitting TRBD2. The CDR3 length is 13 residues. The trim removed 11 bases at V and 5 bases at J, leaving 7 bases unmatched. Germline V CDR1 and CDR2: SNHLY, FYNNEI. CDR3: CAGLAGDQDTQYF. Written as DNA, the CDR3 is TGTGCCGGTCTAGCGGGAGATCAAGATACGCAGTATTTT.